This T cell receptor beta chain was sequenced in a study of monozygotic twins with inflammatory bowel disease. As for this clonotype: Its antigen is not identified.

TCRdb reprocessed the 5' RACE reads; each CDR3 protein has one entry and no DNA is given. Seen in this sample are 300,000 to 450,000 distinct CDR3 sequences; the ten most common clones hold around 2.6%. The length of the CDR3 is 14 residues. The germline gives CDR1 SQVTM, CDR2 ANQGSEA. Broader study findings: IBD patients, compared with healthy twins, shared fewer clonotypes with others (especially with disease activity). Patients got different immunosuppressive treatments, which may have made their repertoires more variable.

This sequence was found in a human donor with ulcerative colitis or Crohn's disease, or a healthy co-twin of an affected twin (not recorded which). Sequenced input: blood. The J gene is TRBJ1-1, the V gene TRBV29-1; lacking DNA, the TRBD1 call made by TCRdb goes unchecked. The CDR3 reads CSVEGTPLNTEAFF.